The 23 T cell receptor beta chains given below trace back to one sample, sequenced in a study of blood T cell repertoires in COVID-19. Some clones are missing from TCRdb's copy, which holds only in-frame ones; the method was immunoSEQ multiplex PCR. The profile shows fewer than 300,000 clones, 70% to 90% of them singletons. Sample: PBMCs or T cells enriched from blood (not recorded which). The receptors stem from a woman aged 40 to 50 with acute COVID-19.

The V and J genes are TRBV18 and TRBJ1-1, with D perhaps matching TRBD1 (6 bases). V was cut by 1 base and J by 3 bases, with 12 bases left in between. The CDR3 has 15 amino acids. Germline V gene sequence: CDR1 KGHSH, CDR2 LQKENI. Written as DNA, the CDR3 is TGTGCCAGCTCACCACAGGGGGGGTCGGACACTGAAGCTTTCTTT. The encoded protein is CASSPQGGSDTEAFF.

The chain links TRBV28 to TRBJ1-2, with a tentative D call TRBD1 (5 bases). Germline assignment: CDR1 MDHEN and CDR2 SYDVKM. The germline V and J ends were trimmed by 7 bases and 5 bases, with 17 bases remaining between them. The CDR3 is 14 residues long. Here the CDR3 DNA reads TGTGCCAGCACCCATGGCGGCAGGGAATATGGCTACACCTTC. It specifies CASTHGGREYGYTF.

The rearrangement joins TRBV28 to TRBJ1-5, with a possible D match to TRBD1 (5 bases). Trimming cost V 11 bases and J 0 bases, with 17 bases left between them. The CDR3 is 15 residues long. From germline, CDR1 is MDHEN and CDR2 SYDVKM. CDR3 sequence reads: CAGRERGHSNQPQHF. DNA for the CDR3: TGTGCCGGTCGGGAGAGGGGCCATAGCAATCAGCCCCAGCATTTT.

This rearrangement joins TRBV7-2 to TRBJ2-2; D is perhaps TRBD2 (5 bases). Germline loops: CDR1 SGHTA, CDR2 FQGNSA. The CDR3 length is 13 residues. The CDR3 sequence: CAAGEKGTGELFF. The CDR3 region has the DNA TGTGCAGCCGGGGAGAAGGGCACCGGGGAGCTGTTTTTT. The variable domain in full, completed from reference TRBV7-2 and TRBJ2-2, reads GAGVSQSPSNKVTEKGKDVELRCDPISGHTALYWYRQSLGQGLEFLIYFQGNSAPDKSGLPSDRFSAERTGGSVSTLTIQRTQQEDSAVYLCAAGEKGTGELFFGEGSRLTVL.

The gene calls are TRBV28 and TRBJ2-1; 10 positions match TRBD1. This CDR3 has 14 amino acids. Germline V gene lookup returns CDR1 MDHEN and CDR2 SYDVKM. J lost 6 bases, V lost 8 bases, and 7 bases had no gene match. CDR3 loop: CASERQGAFNEQFF. DNA of the CDR3: TGTGCCAGCGAGAGACAGGGGGCGTTCAATGAGCAGTTCTTC. Together with reference TRBV28 and TRBJ2-1, the CDR3 gives the full variable domain: DVKVTQSSRYLVKRTGEKVFLECVQDMDHENMFWYRQDPGLGLRLIYFSYDVKMKEKGDIPEGYSVSREKKERFSLILESASTNQTSMYLCASERQGAFNEQFFGPGTRLTVL.

This clone was observed a handful of times. This chain links TRBV27 with TRBJ2-1, with 7 bases aligning to TRBD1. The V segment lost 0 bases and the J segment 4 bases; nucleotides outside the gene matches: 6. CDR1 MNHEY and CDR2 SMNVEV come from the germline V gene (reference sequence). CDR3 size: 16 residues. This CDR3 reads CASSLSTGWFYNEQFF. DNA for the CDR3: TGTGCCAGCAGTTTATCGACAGGGTGGTTTTACAATGAGCAGTTCTTC.

The CDR3 spells CAWSGGMSVAQYF. CDR3 in DNA: TGTGCCTGGAGCGGAGGGATGAGTGTGGCACAGTACTTC. The chain employs TRBV30 and TRBJ2-7, with D possibly TRBD2 on 6 matching bases. The germline V gene has CDR1 GTSNPN and CDR2 SVGIG (reference sequence). The CDR3 spans 13 residues. The V end was cut by 3 bases, the J end by 10 bases, with 19 bases between.

CDR3 amino acids: CSATVKRGYTF. Here the CDR3 DNA reads TGCAGTGCCACGGTTAAGCGGGGCTACACCTTC. This chain connects TRBV20-1 to TRBJ1-2, with unresolved D. V was shortened by 6 bases and J by 8 bases, with 13 bases between the two germline ends. The CDR3 loop spans 11 amino acids. Germline values: CDR1 DFQATT, CDR2 SNEGSKA (reference sequence).

This chain links TRBV10-3 with TRBJ2-5, with a tentative D call TRBD2 (5 bases). V was trimmed by 5 bases and J by 5 bases, leaving 12 bases between them. The germline V gene encodes CDR1 ENHRY and CDR2 SYGVKD. This CDR3 comprises 13 residues. The CDR3 DNA reads as TGTGCCATCAGTTCTCTCGGGATGGAGACCCAGTACTTC. As protein: CAISSLGMETQYF.

The V call is TRBV27, the J call TRBJ2-7, with 7 bases aligning to TRBD2. Germline V gene lookup returns CDR1 MNHEY and CDR2 SMNVEV (reference sequence). V trimming: 3 bases; J trimming: 0 bases; junction bases outside the gene matches: 5. The CDR3 has 15 residues. CDR3 sequence: CASSFSGHSSYEQYV. The CDR3 nucleotides are TGTGCCAGCAGTTTTAGCGGGCATAGCTCCTACGAGCAGTACGTC.

This clone was seen once. The gene calls are TRBV4-2 and TRBJ1-2, with 7 bases matching TRBD1. V was pared by 4 bases and J by 3 bases, with 11 bases of the junction left unmatched. CDR3 length: 16 residues. Germline V CDR1 and CDR2: LGHNA, YNFKEQ. Here the CDR3 DNA reads TGTGCCAGCAGCCTTACAGACAGGGTTCAGGACTATGGCTACACCTTC. As protein: CASSLTDRVQDYGYTF.

This chain links TRBV6-5 with TRBJ1-4; TRBD1 is a possible D gene (6 bases). Trimming removed 6 bases at V and 4 bases at J, with 12 bases between. The CDR3 consists of 14 residues. Germline CDR1 MNHEY, CDR2 SVGAGI. DNA of the CDR3: TGTGCCAGCAGCCCAGACAGGTTTAATGAAAAACTGTTTTTT. This gives the protein CASSPDRFNEKLFF.

This clone was detected a few times. The V call is TRBV12-2, the J call TRBJ1-5; TRBD1 reflects the table's D call only, with no check against the DNA. TRBV12-2 is a pseudogene. This CDR3 contains 14 residues. This CDR3 is CASRPPDSRQPQHF. Here the CDR3 DNA reads TGTGCAAGTCGCCCTCCTGACAGTAGGCAGCCCCAGCATTTT.

The chain couples TRBV19 to TRBJ1-3, with TRBD1 matching 7 bases. The CDR3 extends over 15 amino acids. Looked up from germline, CDR1 is LNHDA and CDR2 is SQIVND (reference sequence). V was clipped by 8 bases and J by 0 bases; unmatched bases: 7. This CDR3 is CASGIDRVSGNTIYF. DNA for the CDR3: TGTGCCAGTGGAATAGACAGGGTCTCTGGAAACACCATATATTTT.

J is TRBJ2-3 and V is TRBV7-9; tentatively, D is TRBD1 (6 bases). Germline V lookup: CDR1 SEHNR, CDR2 FQNEAQ (reference sequence). Trimming took off 3 bases at V and 6 bases at J, with 7 bases between the two ends. CDR3 length: 12 residues. Here the CDR3 DNA reads TGTGCCAGCAGCTTTGGGGGCGATACGCAGTATTTT. Translated: CASSFGGDTQYF.

The chain recombines TRBV10-3 with TRBJ1-6; D unresolved. Per the germline V gene, CDR1 is ENHRY and CDR2 is SYGVKD. The V end lost 3 bases, the J end lost 6 bases, and 12 bases lay between the germline ends. This CDR3 is built from 15 residues. In DNA, the CDR3 is TGTGCCATCAGTGAAGAGACGGGGTTTAATTCACCCCTCCACTTT. Translation: CAISEETGFNSPLHF.

V usage is TRBV12-3 or TRBV12-4 and J usage is TRBJ1-5; TRBD1 is a possible D gene (6 bases). The CDR3 has 13 amino acids. Trimming took 5 bases from V and 6 from J, leaving 11 bases between them. The CDR3 sequence is CASSRGFGQPQHF. DNA of the CDR3: TGTGCCAGCAGTAGGGGGTTCGGTCAGCCCCAGCATTTT.

The chain couples TRBV11-3 to TRBJ1-2; D remains ambiguous. The CDR3 loop spans 12 amino acids. Germline-derived CDR1 and CDR2 are SGHNT and YENEEA. Trimming took off 1 base at V and 7 bases at J, with 7 bases between the two ends. The CDR3 DNA follows: TGTGCCAGCAGCTTAGTCGAGGGTGGCTACACCTTC. It translates to CASSLVEGGYTF.

This sequence joins TRBV28 and TRBJ2-1; 11 nucleotides line up with TRBD1. The J segment lost 4 bases and the V segment lost 3 bases, leaving 2 bases of the junction unmatched. Germline CDR1 MDHEN, CDR2 SYDVKM. CDR3 length: 15 amino acids. CDR3 coding DNA: TGTGCCAGCAGTTTTAGGGACAGGGGGTACAATGAGCAGTTCTTC. This encodes CASSFRDRGYNEQFF. The variable domain in full, with the rest retrieved from reference TRBV28 and TRBJ2-1, is DVKVTQSSRYLVKRTGEKVFLECVQDMDHENMFWYRQDPGLGLRLIYFSYDVKMKEKGDIPEGYSVSREKKERFSLILESASTNQTSMYLCASSFRDRGYNEQFFGPGTRLTVL.

The rearrangement joins TRBV3-1 (or the pseudogene TRBV3-2) to TRBJ2-7, with 8 bases fitting TRBD2. J gave up 6 bases and V 0 bases, and 4 bases lay outside the gene matches. Germline loops: CDR1 LGHDT, CDR2 YNNKEL (reference sequence). The CDR3 length is 14 residues. The CDR3 region has the DNA TGTGCCAGCAGCCAAGATGCGGGAGGAGCCGAGCAGTACGTC. It is translated as CASSQDAGGAEQYV.

In its sample, this clone was seen once. The rearrangement uses TRBV19 and TRBJ1-5; D possibly corresponds to TRBD1 (6 bases). Trimming shortened V by 3 bases and J by 5 bases, and 14 bases separated the two germline ends. Germline V CDR1 and CDR2: LNHDA, SQIVND (reference sequence). The CDR3 has 15 residues. The CDR3 DNA sequence: TGTGCCAGTAGTATGGACAGCATGTCTGATCAGCCCCAGCATTTT. It translates to CASSMDSMSDQPQHF. The full variable domain, with the rest looked up from reference TRBV19 and TRBJ1-5, is DGGITQSPKYLFRKEGQNVTLSCEQNLNHDAMYWYRQDPGQGLRLIYYSQIVNDFQKGDIAEGYSVSREKKESFPLTVTSAQKNPTAFYLCASSMDSMSDQPQHFGDGTRLSIL.

V and J are TRBV28 and TRBJ2-3; D is possibly TRBD2 (5 bases). V shed 6 bases and J shed 2 bases, with 24 bases lying between them. The CDR3 is made up of 18 amino acids. In germline, CDR1 is MDHEN, CDR2 SYDVKM. In nucleotides, the CDR3 is TGTGCCAGCAGCCCAACCGTCAAGCGGCCGTCCCACACAGATACGCAGTATTTT. Protein product: CASSPTVKRPSHTDTQYF.

V and J are TRBV28 and TRBJ1-1; D not resolved. CDR3 length: 15 residues. The V gene lost 3 bases and the J gene lost 0 bases, with 11 bases spanning the gap. Looked up from germline, CDR1 is MDHEN and CDR2 is SYDVKM. CDR3 protein: CASSFSWRMNTEAFF. The CDR3 DNA sequence: TGTGCCAGCAGTTTCTCCTGGAGGATGAACACTGAAGCTTTCTTT.